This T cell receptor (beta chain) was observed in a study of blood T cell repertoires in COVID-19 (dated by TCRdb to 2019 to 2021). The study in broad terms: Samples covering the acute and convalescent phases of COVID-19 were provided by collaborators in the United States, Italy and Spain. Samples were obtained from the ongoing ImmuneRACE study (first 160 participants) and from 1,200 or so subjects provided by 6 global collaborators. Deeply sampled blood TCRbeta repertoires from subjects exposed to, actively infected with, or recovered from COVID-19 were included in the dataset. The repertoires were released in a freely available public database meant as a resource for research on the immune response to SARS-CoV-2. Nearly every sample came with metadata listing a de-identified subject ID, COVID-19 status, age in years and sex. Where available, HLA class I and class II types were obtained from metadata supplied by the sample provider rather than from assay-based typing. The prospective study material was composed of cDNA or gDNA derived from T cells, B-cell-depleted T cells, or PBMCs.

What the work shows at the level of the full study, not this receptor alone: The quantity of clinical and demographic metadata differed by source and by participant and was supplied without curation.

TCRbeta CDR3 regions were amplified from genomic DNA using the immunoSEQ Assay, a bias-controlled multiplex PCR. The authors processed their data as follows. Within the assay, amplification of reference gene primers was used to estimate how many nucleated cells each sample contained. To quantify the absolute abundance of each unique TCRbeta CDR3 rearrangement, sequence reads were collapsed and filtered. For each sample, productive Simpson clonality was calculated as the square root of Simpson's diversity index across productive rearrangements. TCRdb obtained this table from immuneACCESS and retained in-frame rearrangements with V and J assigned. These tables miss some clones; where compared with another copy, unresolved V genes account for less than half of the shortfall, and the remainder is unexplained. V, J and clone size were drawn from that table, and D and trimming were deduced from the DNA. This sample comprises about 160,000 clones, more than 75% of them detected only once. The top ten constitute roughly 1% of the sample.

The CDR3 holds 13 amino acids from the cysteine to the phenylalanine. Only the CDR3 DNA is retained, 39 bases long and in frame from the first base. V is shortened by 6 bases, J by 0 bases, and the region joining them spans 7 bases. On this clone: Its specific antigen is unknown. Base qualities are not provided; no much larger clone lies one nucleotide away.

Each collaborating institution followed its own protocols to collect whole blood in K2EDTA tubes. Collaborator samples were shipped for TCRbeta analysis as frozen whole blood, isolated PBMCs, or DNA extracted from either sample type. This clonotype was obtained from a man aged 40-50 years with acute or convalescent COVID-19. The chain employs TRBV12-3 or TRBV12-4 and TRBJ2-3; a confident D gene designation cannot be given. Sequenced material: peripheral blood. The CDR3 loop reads CASSQTSTDTQYF. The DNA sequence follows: TGTGCCAGCAGCCAAACTAGCACAGATACGCAGTATTTT.